The sample holds a few counts of the clone carrying this TCR beta chain. The antigen remains unidentified. Barcoded TCR alpha and TCR beta cDNA libraries with UMIs came from 5'RACE using constant-segment primers. TCRdb reprocessed the 5' RACE reads via MiXCR and lists one record per CDR3 protein. The sample lists about half a million distinct CDR3 sequences, roughly 18% occurring once. The data were obtained in a study of T-cell memory formation after mild COVID-19. Findings and limits, study-wide: Second-wave clones with a day 37 peak had unconfirmed SARS-CoV-2 specificity.

Trimming removed 1 base from V and 4 bases from J; junction bases left unmatched: 3. Germline CDR1 SGHNT, CDR2 YYREEE (reference sequence). CDR3 size: 14 residues. The chain has TRBV5-4 and TRBJ2-5, with TRBD1 identical over 8 bases. The TCR was taken from an adult woman who had mild COVID-19 (a few samples of this study predate the infection). Cell type and time point are not known. Sequences were obtained from PBMCs or a T cell subset sorted from them (not recorded which). In DNA, the CDR3 is TGTGCCAGCAGCTTGCAAACAGGGGGAGAGACCCAGTACTTC. Residues: CASSLQTGGETQYF.